The 3 T cell receptor beta chains in this list originate from one sample, sequenced in a study of tumor and adjacent non-tumor tissue in lung cancer. The library came from three nested PCR rounds adapted from ARM-PCR protocols. TCRdb called the multiplex PCR reads again in MiXCR, with one record for every CDR3 protein. This table has 120,000 or so distinct CDR3 sequences, around three fifths appearing once. RNA was extracted from bulk tissue without any cell sorting. The sample consisted of lung tumor tissue. Every receptor here comes from a young man with non-small cell lung cancer.

This clonotype was detected only a few times. This chain links TRBV10-3 with TRBJ2-3; D possibly corresponds to TRBD2 (6 bases). This CDR3 spans 15 amino acids. The germline V and J ends were trimmed by 2 bases and 4 bases, with 13 bases remaining between them. From germline, CDR1 is ENHRY and CDR2 SYGVKD. CDR3 protein: CAISEGGVGADTQYF. In nucleotides, the CDR3 is TGTGCCATCAGTGAGGGAGGGGTCGGAGCAGATACGCAGTATTTT.

CDR3 sequence (DNA): TGTGCTAGTAGCCCGGGACGGGGAAACACCGGGGAGCTGTTTTTT. Protein sequence: CASSPGRGNTGELFF. The chain is built from TRBV11-1 and TRBJ2-2, with D perhaps assigned TRBD1 or TRBD2 (5 bases each). The CDR3 loop spans 15 amino acids. The germline V gene encodes CDR1 SGHAT and CDR2 FQDESV (reference sequence).

There are many counts of this clonotype. V is TRBV5-6 and J is TRBJ2-3, with 12 bases lining up with TRBD2. With 3 bases clipped from V and 6 bases from J, the junction kept 8 bases outside the gene matches. CDR1 SGHDT and CDR2 YYEEEE come from the germline V gene. There are 16 residues in the CDR3. The CDR3 region is CASSSRLAGAWDTQYF. CDR3 nucleotides: TGTGCCAGCAGCTCGCGACTAGCGGGGGCCTGGGATACGCAGTATTTT.